The 31 T cell receptor beta chains reported below all come from one sample, sequenced in a study of cytotoxic CD8 clonotypes in ibrutinib-treated CLL. Assay: immunoSEQ multiplex PCR; the TCRdb copy retains only in-frame clones and omits some. The sample carries 200,000 or so clones, 75% to 80% recorded once. This specimen consisted of PBMCs, obtained after 12 months of ibrutinib treatment. The receptors originated from a human donor with chronic lymphocytic leukemia.

The CDR3 loop is CASKAGVDYGYTF. CDR3 in DNA: TGTGCCAGCAAGGCAGGGGTGGACTATGGCTACACCTTC. The genes are TRBV28 and TRBJ1-2; the D gene is possibly TRBD1 (6 bases). The V end lost 7 bases, the J end lost 3 bases, and 12 bases lay between the germline ends. The CDR3 is 13 residues long. In germline, CDR1 is MDHEN, CDR2 SYDVKM.

The chain joins TRBV5-5 to TRBJ1-2; no firm D call. Trimming took off 0 bases at V and 1 base at J, with 16 bases between the two ends. Germline V gene sequence: CDR1 SGHKS, CDR2 YYEKEE (reference sequence). The CDR3 spans 17 residues. The CDR3 is CASSLASAVRLNYGYTF. For the CDR3, the DNA is TGTGCCAGCAGCTTGGCCTCGGCAGTGAGACTTAACTATGGCTACACCTTC.

This rearrangement joins TRBV7-2 to TRBJ2-1; 10 nucleotides line up with TRBD2. After removal of 3 bases from V and 2 bases from J, the junction contained 4 bases not matched to a gene. The CDR3 has 16 residues. Germline values: CDR1 SGHTA, CDR2 FQGNSA. The CDR3 region has the DNA TGTGCCAGCAGCTTCCTAGCGGGGGCCGCCTACAATGAGCAGTTCTTC. It codes for CASSFLAGAAYNEQFF.

The rearrangement links TRBV18 to TRBJ1-1; D call uncertain. In germline, CDR1 is KGHSH, CDR2 LQKENI. Trimming pared 0 bases from V and 1 base from J, leaving 9 bases between. This CDR3 comprises 15 residues. The CDR3 coding sequence is TGTGCCAGCTCACCACCAAGGGAACCGAACACTGAAGCTTTCTTT. Encoded protein: CASSPPREPNTEAFF.

The chain uses TRBV18 and TRBJ2-1; D ambiguous. The CDR3 loop spans 15 amino acids. Germline CDR1 reads KGHSH; CDR2 reads LQKENI. Trimming removed 5 bases from V and 4 bases from J, with 15 bases in between. The CDR3 is CASSSVSGPYNEQFF. CDR3 nucleotides: TGTGCCAGCTCATCTGTTAGTGGCCCGTACAATGAGCAGTTCTTC.

The chain has TRBV18 and TRBJ2-2; D possibly matches TRBD1 or TRBD2 (5 bases each). V was clipped by 4 bases and J by 5 bases, with 11 bases between them. CDR3 length: 14 residues. Germline-derived CDR1 and CDR2 are KGHSH and LQKENI. The CDR3 spells CASSRDHETGELFF. The CDR3 DNA is TGTGCCAGCTCACGGGACCATGAGACCGGGGAGCTGTTTTTT.

This rearrangement joins TRBV11-2 to TRBJ2-7, with 7 bases that match TRBD1. Trimming cost V 4 bases and J 6 bases; bases outside gene matches: 12. Germline V gives CDR1 SGHAT, CDR2 FQNNGV. This CDR3 has 15 residues. CDR3 loop: CASSSIRGRRFEQYF. As DNA, the CDR3 is TGTGCCAGCAGCTCCATAAGGGGGCGCAGGTTCGAGCAGTACTTC.

This chain uses TRBV15 with TRBJ1-1; TRBD1 agrees at 8 bases. The CDR3 totals 17 residues. J lost 5 bases, V lost 4 bases, and 15 bases had no gene match. Germline assignment: CDR1 LNHNV and CDR2 YYDKDF (reference sequence). CDR3 nucleotide sequence: TGTGCCACCAGCACTTATGGACAGGGAATAGGATGGACTGAAGCTTTCTTT. Translated: CATSTYGQGIGWTEAFF.

The chain couples TRBV14 to TRBJ2-3; possibly TRBD2 for D (6 bases). Deletions cut 1 base from V and 4 bases from J, with 12 bases between. The CDR3 has 15 residues. Germline V CDR1 and CDR2: SGHDN, FVKESK. The DNA for the CDR3 is TGTGCCAGCAGCCAAGGGGGCGGGACCGCAGATACGCAGTATTTT. This translates into CASSQGGGTADTQYF.

This rearrangement joins TRBV7-8 to TRBJ2-7, with a weak D call TRBD2 (6 bases). The germline V and J ends were trimmed by 7 bases and 3 bases, with 19 bases remaining between them. The CDR3 length is 15 residues. Germline V gene lookup returns CDR1 SGHVS and CDR2 FQNEAQ. In nucleotides, the CDR3 is TGTGCCAGCAACGCTCAGGGACTGACATACTACGAGCAGTACTTC. Its translation: CASNAQGLTYYEQYF.

This clone occurred once. This sequence joins TRBV18 and TRBJ1-4; D unclear. Trimming took off 3 bases at V and 5 bases at J, with 10 bases between the two ends. Germline lookup yields CDR1 KGHSH and CDR2 LQKENI. CDR3 length: 14 amino acids. The CDR3 DNA reads as TGTGCCAGCTCACCCCAGCCGGAAAATGAAAAACTGTTTTTT. Translated, it gives CASSPQPENEKLFF.

The V gene is TRBV19, the J gene TRBJ2-5, with TRBD1 matching over 9 bases. The V gene's germline CDR1 is LNHDA and CDR2 SQIVND (reference sequence). The CDR3 contains 13 residues. The J segment lost 4 bases and the V segment lost 9 bases, leaving 6 bases of the junction unmatched. The CDR3 is CASQDRGRETQYF. The CDR3 coding sequence is TGTGCCAGCCAGGACAGGGGTCGAGAGACCCAGTACTTC.

This rearrangement joins TRBV28 to TRBJ1-2, with D possibly matching TRBD1 (5 bases). V was shortened by 3 bases and J by 7 bases, with 15 bases between the two germline ends. Germline loops: CDR1 MDHEN, CDR2 SYDVKM. The CDR3 contains 14 residues. In DNA, the CDR3 is TGTGCCAGCAGTTTCCACAGGTCGGCCGCTGGCTACACCTTC. This gives the protein CASSFHRSAAGYTF.

This clone was seen a few times. A junction end diverges from the germline sequence, so it may reflect a read error. The rearrangement links TRBV6-1 to TRBJ1-3, with D hard to call. The CDR3 is 10 residues long. CDR1 and CDR2 (germline): MNHNS, SASEGT. CDR3 region: CLRSGNTIYF. For the CDR3, the DNA is TGCTTGCGGTCTGGAAACACCATATATTTT.

This clone was seen more than once but under ten times. The chain recombines TRBV2 with TRBJ2-2, with D maybe TRBD2 (6 bases). The CDR3 runs 15 residues. Germline CDR1 reads SNHLY; CDR2 reads FYNNEI. V was cut by 4 bases and J by 3 bases, with 12 bases left in between. This CDR3 reads CASSGSSGHTGELFF. The CDR3 coding sequence is TGTGCCAGCAGTGGTTCGAGCGGGCACACCGGGGAGCTGTTTTTT.

The gene calls are TRBV5-1 and TRBJ1-5; D might be TRBD1 (5 bases). The CDR3 sequence is 14 residues long. The V end was cut by 4 bases, the J end by 9 bases, with 17 bases between. CDR1 is SGHRS and CDR2 is YFSETQ in the germline V gene. The CDR3: CASSIGTAGGPQHF. CDR3 nucleotide sequence: TGCGCCAGCAGCATAGGGACTGCCGGAGGGCCCCAGCATTTT.

The chain uses TRBV5-4 and TRBJ2-2; 8 bases are shared with TRBD2. Germline lookup yields CDR1 SGHNT and CDR2 YYREEE (reference sequence). Unmatched junction bases numbered 5, after V lost 0 bases and J lost 1 base. CDR3 length equals 17 residues. The CDR3 DNA is TGTGCCAGCAGCTTGGCGGGCCTAGCGGGGAACACCGGGGAGCTGTTTTTT. This translates into CASSLAGLAGNTGELFF. Using reference TRBV5-4 and TRBJ2-2 for the parts outside the CDR3, the full variable domain is ETGVTQSPTHLIKTRGQQVTLRCSSQSGHNTVSWYQQALGQGPQFIFQYYREEENGRGNFPPRFSGLQFPNYSSELNVNALELDDSALYLCASSLAGLAGNTGELFFGEGSRLTVL.

This clone was seen just once. V usage is TRBV28 and J usage is TRBJ1-4; 7 positions agree with TRBD1. Germline lookup yields CDR1 MDHEN and CDR2 SYDVKM. Trimming cost V 9 bases and J 14 bases; bases outside gene matches: 18. This CDR3 comprises 14 residues. CDR3 sequence: CASTTDSQAGGLFF. Here the CDR3 DNA reads TGTGCCAGTACTACGGACTCCCAGGCAGGGGGGCTGTTTTTT.

This clone has just one count. The rearrangement uses TRBV5-1 and TRBJ2-5; 10 nucleotides match TRBD2. Trimming took 0 bases from V and 5 from J; bases not matched to a gene: 4. The CDR3 is made up of 15 amino acids. The germline CDR1 and CDR2 sequences are SGHRS and YFSETQ. The CDR3 protein is CASSLVAGGQETQYF. The CDR3 nucleotides read TGCGCCAGCAGCTTGGTAGCGGGAGGTCAGGAGACCCAGTACTTC.

The genes are TRBV5-1 and TRBJ2-2, with 7 bases that match TRBD2. J lost 6 bases, V lost 5 bases, and 13 bases had no gene match. The CDR3 contains 16 residues. The germline V gene has CDR1 SGHRS and CDR2 YFSETQ. Here the CDR3 reads CASRPLSGITPGELFF. The CDR3 DNA reads TGCGCCAGCAGGCCGTTGAGCGGGATAACGCCCGGGGAGCTGTTTTTT.

The chain joins TRBV6-1 to TRBJ2-7; D possibly corresponds to TRBD1 (5 bases). CDR1 and CDR2 (germline): MNHNS, SASEGT. The CDR3 runs 13 residues. V dropped 10 bases and J dropped 5 bases, with 18 bases sitting between them. CDR3 loop: CATDSPQFNEQYF. In DNA, the CDR3 is TGTGCCACCGACAGTCCTCAGTTCAACGAGCAGTACTTC.

This chain links TRBV7-2 with TRBJ2-7; D gene unclear. V dropped 5 bases and J dropped 2 bases, with 16 bases sitting between them. In germline, CDR1 is SGHTA, CDR2 FQGNSA. The CDR3 is 15 residues long. The CDR3, as DNA: TGTGCCAGCAGCGACCGACGTCCTCTCCCCTACGAGCAGTACTTC. Its translation is CASSDRRPLPYEQYF.

The chain carries TRBV6-5 and TRBJ2-1; 16 bases match TRBD2. The length of the CDR3 is 15 residues. Per germline, CDR1 MNHEY and CDR2 SVGAGI. V trimming: 6 bases; J trimming: 5 bases; junction bases outside the gene matches: 1. CDR3 coding DNA: TGTGCCAGCAGGGGACTAGCGGGAGGGGACAATGAGCAGTTCTTC. The encoded protein is CASRGLAGGDNEQFF.

V usage is TRBV5-8 and J usage is TRBJ1-6; D uncertain. The V end lost 7 bases, the J end lost 7 bases, and 15 bases lay between the germline ends. The V gene's germline CDR1 is SGHTS and CDR2 YDEGEE. This CDR3 has 14 residues. In DNA, the CDR3 is TGTGCCAGCGCCTTTGTTTCTTCAAATTCACCCCTCCACTTT. Amino acids: CASAFVSSNSPLHF.

The rearrangement uses TRBV6-5 and TRBJ1-2, with D tentatively TRBD1 (5 bases). The V end lost 0 bases, the J end lost 4 bases, and 12 bases lay between the germline ends. The CDR3 extends over 15 amino acids. Germline V gene sequence: CDR1 MNHEY, CDR2 SVGAGI. Written as DNA, the CDR3 is TGTGCCAGCAGTTACTCAACGGGGGTAGGCTATGGCTACACCTTC. Translated, it gives CASSYSTGVGYGYTF.

This sequence joins TRBV5-8 and TRBJ2-1; 12 bases map to TRBD2. The CDR3 runs 17 residues. The germline V gene encodes CDR1 SGHTS and CDR2 YDEGEE. V trimming: 0 bases; J trimming: 9 bases; junction bases outside the gene matches: 10. In DNA, the CDR3 is TGTGCCAGCAGCTTGGTCGGTGCTAGCGGGGGGGAACTTGAGCAGTTCTTC. This gives the protein CASSLVGASGGELEQFF.

The chain combines TRBV5-1 with TRBJ2-1; D might be TRBD2 (6 bases). This CDR3 is built from 16 residues. The V gene lost 7 bases and the J gene lost 6 bases, with 23 bases spanning the gap. Germline V gene data show CDR1 as SGHRS and CDR2 as YFSETQ. CDR3 nucleotide sequence: TGCGCCAGCTCTCCCTGGGGGACTGACCCTGGCAATGAGCAGTTCTTC. The encoded protein is CASSPWGTDPGNEQFF.

This clone was found a few times. The chain couples TRBV16 to TRBJ2-7; D is undetermined. Per germline, CDR1 KGHSY and CDR2 FQNENV. CDR3 length equals 13 residues. Trimming left V 3 bases short and J 6 bases short, with 12 bases between. The CDR3 DNA is TGTGCCAGCAGCCATGGGTCGGTCGGCGAGCAGTACTTC. As protein: CASSHGSVGEQYF.

This clone has just a few counts. The chain uses TRBV6-1 and TRBJ1-1; D call uncertain. Trimming removed 3 bases from V and 9 bases from J, with 11 bases in between. The CDR3 totals 12 residues. The V gene's germline CDR1 is MNHNS and CDR2 SASEGT. The CDR3 DNA is TGTGCCAGCAGTGACAGAGGACTTCAAGCTTTCTTT. Its translation: CASSDRGLQAFF.

The rearrangement joins TRBV19 to TRBJ2-1; 8 nucleotides match TRBD1. V dropped 8 bases and J dropped 4; count of bases not matched to a gene: 7. Per germline, CDR1 LNHDA and CDR2 SQIVND (reference sequence). This CDR3 is 14 amino acids long. The CDR3 nucleotides are TGTGCCAGTGACACAGGGGGGAATTACAATGAGCAGTTCTTC. Translation gives CASDTGGNYNEQFF.

In DNA form, the CDR3 reads TGTGCCTTTAGACTAGCGGATTCCTACGAGCAGTACTTC. This gives the protein CAFRLADSYEQYF. This chain connects TRBV2 to TRBJ2-7; 9 bases match TRBD2. Germline loops: CDR1 SNHLY, CDR2 FYNNEI. The CDR3 is made up of 13 amino acids. J gave up 1 base and V 11 bases, and 6 bases lay outside the gene matches.